The entry below describes one T cell receptor (beta chain). Its cognate antigen is unknown. The data stem from a study of beta chain features in type 1 diabetes. Study-wide results and limits: Insertions at VDJ junctions were less frequent in type 1 diabetes patients. These patients also deleted more nucleotides at the same junctions. PCR might show a preference for shorter templates, equally across patients and controls. Compared with healthy donors, patients appeared to share more similar naive, central memory and regulatory TCRB repertoires.

Cells sorted by CD45RO/CCR7/CD25/CD127/CD95/CD27 comprised CD4+ naive, central memory, regulatory and stem cell-like memory cells. Germline loops: CDR1 ENHRY, CDR2 SYGVKD. V dropped 4 bases and J dropped 8 bases, with 16 bases sitting between them. The CDR3 loop spans 14 amino acids. Expressed TCRB transcripts were sequenced because the entire RNA isolate underwent reverse transcription. Some clones are missing from TCRdb's copy, which holds only in-frame ones; the method was immunoSEQ multiplex PCR. The sample shows tens of thousands of clones, around 63% of them seen only once. Source material: Tregs from blood. The chain uses TRBV10-3 and TRBJ2-3, with D possibly matching TRBD1 (6 bases). The sequence came from a woman between 18 and 30 years old in good health. CDR3: CAISAGRGRGTQYF. CDR3 in DNA: TGTGCCATCAGTGCGGGCAGGGGCCGGGGTACGCAGTATTTT.